Each of the 10 T cell receptor beta chains below was sequenced from the same sample in a study of Tregs in tolerant kidney transplant recipients. Only in-frame clones appear in the TCRdb table, and some are missing; sequencing was by immunoSEQ multiplex PCR. The data show around 52,000 clones, around 82% seen once. The material sequenced was CD4+ T cells from blood. The receptors come from a human donor in good health.

The chain couples TRBV4-3 to TRBJ2-5; 13 bases match TRBD2. Germline values: CDR1 LGHNA, CDR2 YSLEER. Trimming cost V 4 bases and J 5 bases; bases outside gene matches: 4. This CDR3 spans 15 amino acids. CDR3: CASSLGLAGDETQYF. The CDR3 bases are TGCGCCAGCAGCCTCGGACTAGCGGGAGATGAGACCCAGTACTTC.

As for this clone: Just one base apart from a much larger clone, this may be a read error. The chain employs TRBV7-9 and TRBJ2-3; TRBD2 aligns across 7 bases. The germline CDR1 and CDR2 sequences are SEHNR and FQNEAQ (reference sequence). V was clipped by 5 bases and J by 4 bases; unmatched bases: 3. The CDR3 length is 13 residues. In nucleotides, the CDR3 is TGTGCCAGCAGCCTACGGGGGGCAGATACGCAGTATTTT. Translated, it gives CASSLRGADTQYF.

CDR3 nucleotides: TGCGCCAGCAGCCCCGAGAGCACGCCTCTCTATGGCTACACCTTC. Its protein product is CASSPESTPLYGYTF. The chain recombines TRBV5-1 with TRBJ1-2; D is undetermined. The CDR3 is 15 residues long. The germline gives CDR1 SGHRS, CDR2 YFSETQ. V lost 4 bases to trimming and J lost 4 bases, with 17 bases between them.

This clone was found a few times. The V call is TRBV29-1, the J call TRBJ2-2; TRBD1 or TRBD2 may be the D gene (5 bases each). Germline values: CDR1 SQVTM, CDR2 ANQGSEA. Trimming removed 4 bases from V and 5 bases from J, with 14 bases in between. CDR3 length: 14 residues. CDR3 coding DNA: TGCAGCGTTGGAAGACAGCGAGGGACCGGGGAGCTGTTTTTT. Residues: CSVGRQRGTGELFF.

The chain couples TRBV9 to TRBJ2-5; 8 nucleotides match TRBD1. V lost 4 bases, J lost 2 bases, and 4 bases stayed unmatched. This CDR3 has 14 amino acids. Germline V gene sequence: CDR1 SGDLS, CDR2 YYNGEE. The CDR3 loop is CASSPRGQQETQYF. The CDR3 nucleotides are TGTGCCAGCAGCCCCAGGGGGCAGCAAGAGACCCAGTACTTC.

V is TRBV5-1 and J is TRBJ2-2; 8 positions match TRBD2. The CDR3 contains 17 residues. The germline gives CDR1 SGHRS, CDR2 YFSETQ. V dropped 2 bases and J dropped 3; count of bases not matched to a gene: 9. The CDR3 DNA sequence: TGCGCCAGCAGCTTCAACTCGGGGGGGCTACACACCGGGGAGCTGTTTTTT. Its translation is CASSFNSGGLHTGELFF. Full variable domain (outside the CDR3, taken from reference TRBV5-1 and TRBJ2-2): KAGVTQTPRYLIKTRGQQVTLSCSPISGHRSVSWYQQTPGQGLQFLFEYFSETQRNKGNFPGRFSGRQFSNSRSEMNVSTLELGDSALYLCASSFNSGGLHTGELFFGEGSRLTVL.

This clone is a singleton in its sample. The chain combines TRBV5-1 with TRBJ1-1, with TRBD1 matching 9 bases. Germline V lookup: CDR1 SGHRS, CDR2 YFSETQ. This CDR3 has 16 amino acids. V lost 4 bases to trimming and J lost 4 bases; unmatched junction nucleotides: 11. CDR3 in DNA: TGCGCCAGCAGCCCTGGGACAGGGATCCTGACCACTGAAGCTTTCTTT. Protein product: CASSPGTGILTTEAFF.

The sample holds a few counts of this clone. The V call is TRBV15, the J call TRBJ1-3; D possibly corresponds to TRBD1 (5 bases). This CDR3 has 17 residues. Trimming removed 0 bases at V and 0 bases at J, with 12 bases between. From germline, CDR1 is LNHNV and CDR2 YYDKDF (reference sequence). The CDR3 DNA reads as TGTGCCACCAGCAGAGAGGACATTACGAGCTCTGGAAACACCATATATTTT. Protein product: CATSREDITSSGNTIYF.

The chain uses TRBV2 and TRBJ2-5; D may be TRBD2 (5 bases). Trimming stripped 3 bases from V and 5 bases from J, with 10 bases between. The CDR3 is 13 amino acids. CDR1 and CDR2 from the germline V gene are SNHLY and FYNNEI. The chain's CDR3 is CASSELAVETQYF. CDR3 coding DNA: TGTGCCAGCAGTGAGCTAGCCGTGGAGACCCAGTACTTC.

The J gene is TRBJ2-1, the V gene TRBV6-1, with 9 bases fitting TRBD2. The V segment lost 2 bases and the J segment 3 bases; nucleotides outside the gene matches: 2. CDR3 size: 15 residues. Germline V gives CDR1 MNHNS, CDR2 SASEGT. The CDR3 region has the DNA TGTGCCAGCAGTGAACTAGCGGGGCTCTACAATGAGCAGTTCTTC. Protein: CASSELAGLYNEQFF.